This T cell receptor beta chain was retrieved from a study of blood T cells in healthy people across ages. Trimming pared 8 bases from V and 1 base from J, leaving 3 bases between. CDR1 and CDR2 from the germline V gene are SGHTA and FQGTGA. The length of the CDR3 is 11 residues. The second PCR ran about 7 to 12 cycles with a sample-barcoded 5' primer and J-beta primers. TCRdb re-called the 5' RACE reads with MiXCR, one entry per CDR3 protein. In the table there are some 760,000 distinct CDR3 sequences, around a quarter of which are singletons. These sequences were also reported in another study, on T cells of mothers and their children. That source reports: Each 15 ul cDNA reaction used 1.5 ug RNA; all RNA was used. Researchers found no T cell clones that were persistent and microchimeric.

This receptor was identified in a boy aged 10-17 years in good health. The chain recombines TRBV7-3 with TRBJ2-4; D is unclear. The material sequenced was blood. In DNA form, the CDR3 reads TGTGCCAGCCCGGCCAAAAACATTCAGTACTTC. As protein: CASPAKNIQYF. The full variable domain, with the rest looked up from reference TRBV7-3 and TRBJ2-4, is GAGVSQTPSNKVTEKGKYVELRCDPISGHTALYWYRQSLGQGPEFLIYFQGTGAADDSGLPNDRFFAVRPEGSVSTLKIQRTERGDSAVYLCASPAKNIQYFGAGTRLSVL.